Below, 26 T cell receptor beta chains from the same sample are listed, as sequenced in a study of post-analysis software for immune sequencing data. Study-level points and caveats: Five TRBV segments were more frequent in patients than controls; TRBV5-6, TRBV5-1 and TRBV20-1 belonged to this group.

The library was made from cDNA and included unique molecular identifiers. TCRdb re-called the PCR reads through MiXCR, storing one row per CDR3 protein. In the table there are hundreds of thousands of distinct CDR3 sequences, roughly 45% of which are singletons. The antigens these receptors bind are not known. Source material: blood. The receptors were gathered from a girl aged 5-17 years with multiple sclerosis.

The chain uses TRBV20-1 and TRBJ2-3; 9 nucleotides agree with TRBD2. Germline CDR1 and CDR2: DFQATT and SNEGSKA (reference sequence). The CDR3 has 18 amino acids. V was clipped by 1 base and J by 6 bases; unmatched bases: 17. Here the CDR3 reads CSARALRLAATIIDTQYF. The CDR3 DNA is TGCAGTGCTAGAGCCCTTAGACTAGCGGCCACAATAATTGATACGCAGTATTTT.

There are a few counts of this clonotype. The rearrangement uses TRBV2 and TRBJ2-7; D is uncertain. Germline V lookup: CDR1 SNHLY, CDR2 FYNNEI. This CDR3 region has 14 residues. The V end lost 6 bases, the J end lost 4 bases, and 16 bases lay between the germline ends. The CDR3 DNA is TGTGCCAGCAGACCCCAGGCATCCAGTTACGAGCAGTACTTC. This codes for CASRPQASSYEQYF. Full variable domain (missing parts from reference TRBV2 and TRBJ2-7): EPEVTQTPSHQVTQMGQEVILRCVPISNHLYFYWYRQILGQKVEFLVSFYNNEISEKSEIFDDQFSVERPDGSNFTLKIRSTKLEDSAMYFCASRPQASSYEQYFGPGTRLTVT.

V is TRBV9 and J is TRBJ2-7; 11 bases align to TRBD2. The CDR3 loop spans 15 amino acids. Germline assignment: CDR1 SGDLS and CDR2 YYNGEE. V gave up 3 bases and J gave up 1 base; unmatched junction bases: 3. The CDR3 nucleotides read TGTGCCAGCAGCGAGGGACTAGCGGATTCCTACGAGCAGTACTTC. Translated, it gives CASSEGLADSYEQYF.

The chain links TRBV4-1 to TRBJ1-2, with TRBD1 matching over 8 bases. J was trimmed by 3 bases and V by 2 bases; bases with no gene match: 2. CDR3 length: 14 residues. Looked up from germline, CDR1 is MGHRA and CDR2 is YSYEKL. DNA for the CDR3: TGCGCCAGCAGCCAAACAGGGGGAGACTATGGCTACACCTTC. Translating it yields CASSQTGGDYGYTF.

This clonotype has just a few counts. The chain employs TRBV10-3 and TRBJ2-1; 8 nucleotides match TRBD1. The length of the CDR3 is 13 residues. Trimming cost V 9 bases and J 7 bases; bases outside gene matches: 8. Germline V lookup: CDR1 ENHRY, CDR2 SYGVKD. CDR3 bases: TGTGCCATGGCCGGGACAGGCTCTAATGAGCAGTTCTTC. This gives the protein CAMAGTGSNEQFF.

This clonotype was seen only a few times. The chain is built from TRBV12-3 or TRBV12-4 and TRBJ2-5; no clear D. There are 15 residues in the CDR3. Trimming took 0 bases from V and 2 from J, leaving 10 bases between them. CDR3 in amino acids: CASSLAFGRQETQYF. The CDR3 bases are TGTGCCAGCAGTTTAGCGTTCGGGCGGCAAGAGACCCAGTACTTC.

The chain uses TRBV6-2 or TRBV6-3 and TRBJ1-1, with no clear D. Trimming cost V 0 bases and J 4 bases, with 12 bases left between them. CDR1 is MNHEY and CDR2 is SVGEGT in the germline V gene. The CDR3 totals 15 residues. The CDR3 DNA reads TGTGCCAGCAGTTACTCAACGACGGGCTGCACTGAAGCTTTCTTT. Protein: CASSYSTTGCTEAFF.

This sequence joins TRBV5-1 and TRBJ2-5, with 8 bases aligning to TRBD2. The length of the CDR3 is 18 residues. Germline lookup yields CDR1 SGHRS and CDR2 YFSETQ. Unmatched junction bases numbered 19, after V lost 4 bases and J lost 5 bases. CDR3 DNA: TGCGCCAGCAGCCGGGAGGGCCCGAGCGGGAGTTATCGGGAGACCCAGTACTTC. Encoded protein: CASSREGPSGSYRETQYF. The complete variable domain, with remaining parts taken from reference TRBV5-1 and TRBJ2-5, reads KAGVTQTPRYLIKTRGQQVTLSCSPISGHRSVSWYQQTPGQGLQFLFEYFSETQRNKGNFPGRFSGRQFSNSRSEMNVSTLELGDSALYLCASSREGPSGSYRETQYFGPGTRLLVL.

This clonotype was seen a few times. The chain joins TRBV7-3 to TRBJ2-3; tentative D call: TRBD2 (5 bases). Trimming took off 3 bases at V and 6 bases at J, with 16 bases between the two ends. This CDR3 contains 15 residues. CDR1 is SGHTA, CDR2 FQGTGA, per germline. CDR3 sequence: CASSFTGTAGDTQYF. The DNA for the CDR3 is TGTGCCAGCAGCTTCACGGGAACGGCTGGGGATACGCAGTATTTT. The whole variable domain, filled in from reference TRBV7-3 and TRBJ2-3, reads GAGVSQTPSNKVTEKGKYVELRCDPISGHTALYWYRQSLGQGPEFLIYFQGTGAADDSGLPNDRFFAVRPEGSVSTLKIQRTERGDSAVYLCASSFTGTAGDTQYFGPGTRLTVL.

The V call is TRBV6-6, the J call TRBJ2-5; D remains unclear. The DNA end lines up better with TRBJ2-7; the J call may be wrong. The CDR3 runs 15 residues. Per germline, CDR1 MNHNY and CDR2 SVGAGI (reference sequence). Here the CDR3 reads CASSNRATNGYEQYF. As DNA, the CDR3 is TGTGCCAGCAGTAACCGGGCTACCAACGGCTACGAGCAGTACTTC.

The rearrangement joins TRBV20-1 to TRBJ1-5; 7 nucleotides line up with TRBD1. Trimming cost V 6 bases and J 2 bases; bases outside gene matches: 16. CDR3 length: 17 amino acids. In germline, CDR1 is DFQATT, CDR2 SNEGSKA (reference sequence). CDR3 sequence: CSAISRTGIVGNQPQHF. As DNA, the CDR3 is TGCAGTGCCATCTCTAGGACAGGAATAGTCGGCAATCAGCCCCAGCATTTT.

Here the CDR3 DNA reads TGTGCCAGCAGTGACTCTTTCTCGCCGACTAGCGGGAATAATGAGCAGTTCTTC. Protein sequence: CASSDSFSPTSGNNEQFF. The chain couples TRBV6-4 to TRBJ2-1, with 11 bases lining up with TRBD2. The germline V gene encodes CDR1 MRHNA and CDR2 SNTAGT. The CDR3 runs 18 residues. V shed 0 bases and J 7 bases; nucleotides not matched to a gene: 11.

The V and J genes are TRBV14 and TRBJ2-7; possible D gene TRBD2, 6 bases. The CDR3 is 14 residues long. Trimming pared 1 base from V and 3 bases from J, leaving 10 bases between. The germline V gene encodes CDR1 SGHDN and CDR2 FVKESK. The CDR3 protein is CASSQASGGYEQYF. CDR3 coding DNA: TGTGCCAGCAGCCAAGCGTCCGGGGGCTACGAGCAGTACTTC.

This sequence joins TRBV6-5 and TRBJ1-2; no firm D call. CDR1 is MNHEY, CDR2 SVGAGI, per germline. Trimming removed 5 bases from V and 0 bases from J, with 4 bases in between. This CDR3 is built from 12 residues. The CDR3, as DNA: TGTGCCAGCAGTAGATCTAACTATGGCTACACCTTC. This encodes CASSRSNYGYTF.

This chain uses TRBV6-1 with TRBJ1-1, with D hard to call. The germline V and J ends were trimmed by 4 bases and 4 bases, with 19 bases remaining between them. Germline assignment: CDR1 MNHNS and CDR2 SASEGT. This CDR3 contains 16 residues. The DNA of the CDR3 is TGTGCCAGCAGTGGCGAAGGGATTTTTATGGCCACTGAAGCTTTCTTT. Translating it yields CASSGEGIFMATEAFF.

CDR3 amino acids: CASSLEQNEAFF. Here the CDR3 DNA reads TGCGCCAGCAGCTTGGAACAAAATGAAGCTTTCTTT. The V gene is TRBV5-1, the J gene TRBJ1-1; D not certain. This CDR3 comprises 12 residues. Germline assignment: CDR1 SGHRS and CDR2 YFSETQ. Trimming cost V 0 bases and J 7 bases, with 7 bases left between them.

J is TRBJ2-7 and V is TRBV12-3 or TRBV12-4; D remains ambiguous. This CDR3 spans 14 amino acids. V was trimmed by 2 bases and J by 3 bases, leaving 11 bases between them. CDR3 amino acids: CASSLRMASYEQYF. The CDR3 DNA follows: TGTGCCAGCAGTTTACGGATGGCGAGCTACGAGCAGTACTTC.

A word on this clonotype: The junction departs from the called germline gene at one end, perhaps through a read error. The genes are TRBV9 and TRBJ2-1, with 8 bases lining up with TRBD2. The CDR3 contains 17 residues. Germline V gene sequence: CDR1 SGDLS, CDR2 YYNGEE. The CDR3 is CASSAGTSDLTYSEQFF. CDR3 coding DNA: TGTGCCAGCAGCGCCGGGACTAGTGACCTGACCTACAGTGAGCAGTTCTTC.

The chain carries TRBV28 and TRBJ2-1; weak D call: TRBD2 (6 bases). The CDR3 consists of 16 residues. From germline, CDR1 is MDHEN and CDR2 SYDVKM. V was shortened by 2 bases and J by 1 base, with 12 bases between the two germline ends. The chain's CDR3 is CASSLRGGGSYNEQFF. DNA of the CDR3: TGTGCCAGCAGTTTACGAGGAGGAGGGTCCTACAATGAGCAGTTCTTC.

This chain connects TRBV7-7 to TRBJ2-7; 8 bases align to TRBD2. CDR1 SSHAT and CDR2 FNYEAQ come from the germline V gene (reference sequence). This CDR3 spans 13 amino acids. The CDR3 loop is CASGAGAPYEQYF. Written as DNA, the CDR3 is TGTGCTAGCGGGGCGGGAGCTCCATACGAGCAGTACTTC.

In DNA form, the CDR3 reads TGCAGCGCGGGGACAGATAATCAGCCCCAGCATTTT. It codes for CSAGTDNQPQHF. The V gene is TRBV29-1, the J gene TRBJ1-5; the match to TRBD1 covers 7 bases. CDR3 length: 12 residues. Germline CDR1 and CDR2: SQVTM and ANQGSEA. Trimming cost V 7 bases and J 4 bases; bases outside gene matches: 4. Using reference TRBV29-1 and TRBJ1-5 for the parts outside the CDR3, the full variable domain is SAVISQKPSRDICQRGTSLTIQCQVDSQVTMMFWYRQQPGQSLTLIATANQGSEATYESGFVIDKFPISRPNLTFSTLTVSNMSPEDSSIYLCSAGTDNQPQHFGDGTRLSIL.

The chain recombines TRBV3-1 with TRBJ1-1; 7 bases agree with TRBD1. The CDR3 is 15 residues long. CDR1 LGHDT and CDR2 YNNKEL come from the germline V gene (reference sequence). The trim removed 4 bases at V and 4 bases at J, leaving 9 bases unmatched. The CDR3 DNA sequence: TGTGCCAGCAGCCGAGACAGGGTCGGGAGCACTGAAGCTTTCTTT. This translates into CASSRDRVGSTEAFF.

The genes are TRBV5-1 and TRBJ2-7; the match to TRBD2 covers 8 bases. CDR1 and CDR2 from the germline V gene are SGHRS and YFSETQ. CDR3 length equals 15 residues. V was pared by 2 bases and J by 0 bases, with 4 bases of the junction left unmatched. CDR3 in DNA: TGCGCCAGCAGCTTAGTAGCGGGGAGCTCCTACGAGCAGTACTTC. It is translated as CASSLVAGSSYEQYF.

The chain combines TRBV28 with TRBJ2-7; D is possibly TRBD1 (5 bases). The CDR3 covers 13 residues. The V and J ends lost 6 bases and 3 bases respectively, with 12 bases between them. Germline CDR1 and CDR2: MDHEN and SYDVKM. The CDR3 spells CASRSPGFYEQYF. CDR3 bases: TGTGCCAGCAGATCACCAGGGTTCTACGAGCAGTACTTC.

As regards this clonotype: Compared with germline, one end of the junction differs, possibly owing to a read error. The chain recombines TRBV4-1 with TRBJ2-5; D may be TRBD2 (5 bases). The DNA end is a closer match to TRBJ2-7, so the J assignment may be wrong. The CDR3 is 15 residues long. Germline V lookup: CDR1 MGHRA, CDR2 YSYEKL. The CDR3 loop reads CASNQDLSGTYEQYF. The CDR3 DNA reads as TGCGCCAGCAACCAAGACTTATCGGGAACCTACGAGCAGTACTTC.

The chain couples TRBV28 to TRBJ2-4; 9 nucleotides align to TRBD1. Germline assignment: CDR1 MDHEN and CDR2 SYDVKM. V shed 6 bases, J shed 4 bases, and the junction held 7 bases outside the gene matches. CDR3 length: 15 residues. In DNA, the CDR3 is TGTGCCAGCAGCTCCGCTGGGACAGGGAAAAACATTCAGTACTTC. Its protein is CASSSAGTGKNIQYF.